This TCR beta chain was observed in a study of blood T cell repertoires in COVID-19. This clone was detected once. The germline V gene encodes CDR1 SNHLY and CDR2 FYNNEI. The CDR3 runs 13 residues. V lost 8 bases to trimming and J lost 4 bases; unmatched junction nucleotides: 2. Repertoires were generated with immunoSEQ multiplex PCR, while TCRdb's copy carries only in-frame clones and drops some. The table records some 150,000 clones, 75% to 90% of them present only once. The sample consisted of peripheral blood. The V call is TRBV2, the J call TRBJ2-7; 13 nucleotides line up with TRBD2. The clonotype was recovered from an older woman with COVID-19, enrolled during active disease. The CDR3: CASGTSGVYEQYF. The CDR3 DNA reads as TGTGCCAGCGGGACTAGCGGGGTTTACGAGCAGTACTTC.